Listed below are T cell receptor beta chains from one sample, sequenced in a study of CD8 T cells in ankylosing spondylitis. TCRdb used MiXCR to reprocess the 5' RACE reads, holding one entry per CDR3 protein. The sample lists about 240,000 distinct CDR3 sequences, about 10% seen once, with under 7% in the top ten. The sequencing input was blood, either unsorted or a sorted T cell fraction (not recorded which). The source of these receptors is a male donor with ankylosing spondylitis or in good health (not recorded which). Both conserved end residues are part of each CDR3. A D gene is named only where the DNA matches it firmly. Clone sizes are given selectively: once, few, many, or a class where the clone is expanded.

abundance: many; d_gene: -; v_gene: TRBV20-1; j_gene: TRBJ1-5; CDR3aa: CSARAGNNQPQHF; CDR3nt: TGCAGTGCTAGGGCAGGGAACAATCAGCCCCAGCATTTT
abundance: many; d_gene: -; v_gene: TRBV20-1; j_gene: TRBJ2-4; CDR3aa: CSAGGPLAKNIQYF; CDR3nt: TGCAGTGCCGGAGGACCGCTAGCCAAAAACATTCAGTACTTC
abundance: many; d_gene: -; v_gene: TRBV5-1; j_gene: TRBJ1-1; CDR3aa: CASSTLDISHEAFF; CDR3nt: TGCGCCAGCAGCACCCTCGACATTTCTCATGAAGCTTTCTTT
abundance: many; d_gene: -; v_gene: TRBV6-6; j_gene: TRBJ1-2; CDR3aa: CASGTQPSDYTF; CDR3nt: TGTGCCAGCGGGACACAACCATCAGACTACACCTTC
abundance: few; d_gene: -; v_gene: TRBV9; j_gene: TRBJ1-5; CDR3aa: CASGGEYSNQPQHF; CDR3nt: TGTGCCAGCGGGGGGGAGTATAGCAATCAGCCCCAGCATTTT
abundance: many; d_gene: -; v_gene: TRBV10-2; j_gene: TRBJ1-1; CDR3aa: CASSESKWGLSEAFF; CDR3nt: TGCGCCAGCAGTGAGTCGAAATGGGGGCTTAGTGAAGCTTTCTTT
abundance: many; d_gene: -; v_gene: TRBV6-1; j_gene: TRBJ1-2; CDR3aa: CASSPRREYGYTF; CDR3nt: TGTGCCAGCAGTCCTCGTCGGGAATATGGCTACACCTTC
abundance: few; d_gene: TRBD1; v_gene: TRBV2; j_gene: TRBJ2-5; CDR3aa: CASSGDSLFETQYF; CDR3nt: TGTGCCAGCAGTGGGGACAGTTTGTTTGAGACCCAGTACTTC
abundance: many; d_gene: TRBD1; v_gene: TRBV5-1; j_gene: TRBJ1-2; CDR3aa: CASSLRGQGSVYGYTF; CDR3nt: TGCGCCAGCAGCTTGCGCGGACAGGGGTCAGTCTATGGCTACACCTTC
abundance: -; d_gene: TRBD2; v_gene: TRBV15; j_gene: TRBJ2-1; CDR3aa: CATSGEGLAGDNEQFF; CDR3nt: TGTGCCACCAGCGGGGAGGGACTAGCGGGGGACAATGAGCAGTTCTTC
abundance: many; d_gene: TRBD2; v_gene: TRBV6-4; j_gene: TRBJ2-3; CDR3aa: CASSELAGVDTQYF; CDR3nt: TGTGCCAGCAGTGAACTAGCGGGGGTAGATACGCAGTATTTT
abundance: many; d_gene: -; v_gene: TRBV29-1; j_gene: TRBJ2-2; CDR3aa: CSVGGSGELFF; CDR3nt: TGCAGCGTTGGCGGATCCGGGGAGCTGTTTTTT